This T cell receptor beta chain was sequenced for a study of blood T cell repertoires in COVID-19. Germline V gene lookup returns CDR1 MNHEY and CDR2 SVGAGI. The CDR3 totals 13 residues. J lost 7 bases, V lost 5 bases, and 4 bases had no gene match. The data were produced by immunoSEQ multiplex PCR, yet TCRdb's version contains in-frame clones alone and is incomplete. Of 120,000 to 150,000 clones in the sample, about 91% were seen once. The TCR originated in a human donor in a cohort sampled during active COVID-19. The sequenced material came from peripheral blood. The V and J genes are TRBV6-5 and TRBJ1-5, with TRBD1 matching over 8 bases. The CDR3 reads CASSPGGSQPQHF. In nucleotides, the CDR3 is TGTGCCAGCAGTCCAGGGGGCAGCCAGCCCCAGCATTTT.